The present T cell receptor (beta chain) was sequenced within a study of shared clonotypes between healthy human individuals. As regards this clone: The antigen is unknown.

CD45RO-negative, CCR7-positively selected cells formed the naive CD8 fraction, excluding terminally differentiated effector memory CD45RA+ cells. The donors, healthy adults who were HIV-negative, had experienced no recent acute infections or vaccinations. Whole-study results and caveats: Naive CD4 clonotypes overlapped across a handful of donors at approximately 5%.

At deep level, the assay was performed. Repertoires were generated with immunoSEQ multiplex PCR, while TCRdb's copy carries only in-frame clones and drops some. Among 550,000 to 650,000 clones listed, roughly 96% were seen once. The CDR3 consists of 16 residues. In germline, CDR1 is SGHTA, CDR2 FQGNSA. With V trimmed by 4 bases and J by 8 bases, 7 bases remained unmatched. The sequence came from a woman between 25 and 40 years old in good health. The chain employs TRBV7-2 and TRBJ2-2, with TRBD2 matching over 13 bases. The sequencing sample was made of naive CD8+ T cells sorted from blood. The CDR3 spells CASSSGLAGKIGELFF. The CDR3 bases are TGTGCCAGCAGCTCGGGACTAGCGGGGAAGATAGGGGAGCTGTTTTTT.